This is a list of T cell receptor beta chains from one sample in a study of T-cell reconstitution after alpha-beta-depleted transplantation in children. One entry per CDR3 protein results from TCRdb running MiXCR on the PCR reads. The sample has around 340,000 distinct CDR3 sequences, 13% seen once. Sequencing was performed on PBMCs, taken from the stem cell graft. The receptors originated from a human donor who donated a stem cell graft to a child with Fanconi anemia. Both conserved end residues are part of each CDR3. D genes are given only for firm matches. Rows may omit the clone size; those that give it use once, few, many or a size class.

CDR3: CASSLGWDGYTF
DNA: TGTGCCAGTAGTCTAGGATGGGATGGCTACACCTTC
J: TRBJ1-2
V: TRBV19
size: few
D: .

CDR3: CASSLGLYQPQHF
DNA: TGTGCCAGCAGTTTAGGTCTCTACCAGCCCCAGCATTTT
J: TRBJ1-5
V: TRBV12-3/TRBV12-4
size: .
D: .

CDR3: CASSKTSGGALETQYF
DNA: TGTGCCAGCAGTAAGACTAGCGGGGGGGCCCTAGAGACCCAGTACTTC
J: TRBJ2-5
V: TRBV12-3/TRBV12-4
size: .
D: TRBD2

CDR3: CASRQGQGNTGELFF
DNA: TGTGCCAGCCGACAGGGACAGGGAAACACCGGGGAGCTGTTTTTT
J: TRBJ2-2
V: TRBV12-3/TRBV12-4
size: .
D: TRBD1

CDR3: CASSDGTSDEQFF
DNA: TGTGCCAGCAGTGATGGGACTAGCGATGAGCAGTTCTTC
J: TRBJ2-1
V: TRBV12-3/TRBV12-4
size: many
D: TRBD2

CDR3: CASSQDRGRGNSNSPLHF
DNA: TGTGCCAGCAGCCAAGACCGTGGGAGGGGCAACAGTAATTCACCCCTCCACTTT
J: TRBJ1-6
V: TRBV3-1
size: few
D: .

CDR3: CASSSFAERGSYEQYF
DNA: TGTGCCAGCAGCTCCTTCGCTGAGCGGGGATCCTACGAGCAGTACTTC
J: TRBJ2-7
V: TRBV7-8
size: .
D: TRBD2

CDR3: CASSSTGRNQPQHF
DNA: TGTGCCAGCAGTTCTACAGGGAGGAATCAGCCCCAGCATTTT
J: TRBJ1-5
V: TRBV12-3/TRBV12-4
size: many
D: .

CDR3: CASSVWGPQGANYGYTF
DNA: TGTGCCAGCAGCGTTTGGGGCCCCCAGGGGGCGAACTATGGCTACACCTTC
J: TRBJ1-2
V: TRBV5-8
size: few
D: TRBD1

CDR3: CSARKPGGNEQYF
DNA: TGCAGTGCTAGGAAACCAGGGGGGAACGAGCAGTACTTC
J: TRBJ2-7
V: TRBV20-1
size: many
D: .

CDR3: CAISERASGTGELFF
DNA: TGTGCCATCAGTGAGCGTGCGAGCGGTACCGGGGAGCTGTTTTTT
J: TRBJ2-2
V: TRBV10-3
size: many
D: .

CDR3: CASSLVGNVAGEQFF
DNA: TGTGCCAGCAGCTTAGTGGGGAACGTGGCGGGTGAGCAGTTCTTC
J: TRBJ2-1
V: TRBV7-9
size: few
D: .

CDR3: CASGSPGTGRGPLYGYTF
DNA: TGTGCCAGCGGTTCGCCGGGGACAGGCCGGGGACCACTATATGGCTACACCTTC
J: TRBJ1-2
V: TRBV12-3/TRBV12-4
size: few
D: TRBD1

CDR3: CASSTNRQDSGNTIYF
DNA: TGCGCCAGCAGTACAAACCGACAGGACTCTGGAAACACCATATATTTT
J: TRBJ1-3
V: TRBV5-1
size: .
D: .

CDR3: CSVEVGEKGQGYF
DNA: TGCAGCGTTGAAGTTGGGGAAAAGGGACAGGGATACTTC
J: TRBJ2-5
V: TRBV29-1
size: .
D: TRBD1

CDR3: CASSQGPGAQYGYTF
DNA: TGCGCCAGCAGCCAGGGGCCCGGGGCTCAATATGGCTACACCTTC
J: TRBJ1-2
V: TRBV4-3
size: .
D: .

CDR3: CASSQLRPSNSPLHF
DNA: TGTGCCAGCAGCCAGCTTCGGCCGAGCAATTCACCCCTCCACTTT
J: TRBJ1-6
V: TRBV3-1
size: .
D: .

CDR3: CASSPQGGTGNTIYF
DNA: TGTGCCAGCAGTCCGCAGGGAGGGACTGGAAACACCATATATTTT
J: TRBJ1-3
V: TRBV6-5
size: many
D: .

CDR3: CASSVGNSNQPQHF
DNA: TGTGCCAGCAGCGTAGGTAATAGCAATCAGCCCCAGCATTTT
J: TRBJ1-5
V: TRBV9
size: many
D: .

CDR3: CAWTGTSYEQYF
DNA: TGTGCCTGGACCGGGACCTCCTACGAGCAGTACTTC
J: TRBJ2-7
V: TRBV30
size: many
D: .

CDR3: CASSVGHHLGTEAFF
DNA: TGTGCCAGCAGCGTAGGACACCACCTCGGCACTGAAGCTTTCTTT
J: TRBJ1-1
V: TRBV9
size: few
D: .

CDR3: CASSPTSVPGANVLTF
DNA: TGCGCCAGCAGCCCCACGAGCGTCCCTGGGGCCAACGTCCTGACTTTC
J: TRBJ2-6
V: TRBV5-1
size: .
D: .

CDR3: CAISGGGGRQPQHF
DNA: TGTGCCATCAGTGGCGGAGGGGGCCGACAGCCCCAGCATTTT
J: TRBJ1-5
V: TRBV10-3
size: few
D: TRBD1

CDR3: CASSHRESNEQFF
DNA: TGTGCCAGCAGCCACAGGGAAAGCAATGAGCAGTTCTTC
J: TRBJ2-1
V: TRBV12-3/TRBV12-4
size: few
D: .

CDR3: CASSFALAGGYVNEQFF
DNA: TGTGCCAGCAGCTTTGCCTTAGCGGGGGGGTACGTTAATGAGCAGTTCTTC
J: TRBJ2-1
V: TRBV5-4
size: .
D: TRBD2

CDR3: CASSFRDRADTQYF
DNA: TGTGCCAGCAGTTTCCGGGACAGGGCAGATACGCAGTATTTT
J: TRBJ2-3
V: TRBV12-3/TRBV12-4
size: many
D: TRBD1

CDR3: CASSAHPNNEQFF
DNA: TGTGCCAGCAGTGCCCATCCCAACAATGAGCAGTTCTTC
J: TRBJ2-1
V: TRBV2
size: few
D: .

CDR3: CASRQDTITEAFF
DNA: TGTGCCAGCAGACAGGATACTATCACTGAAGCTTTCTTT
J: TRBJ1-1
V: TRBV14
size: few
D: .

CDR3: CASSLYPGGYTIYF
DNA: TGTGCCAGCAGTTTATACCCAGGGGGGTACACCATATATTTT
J: TRBJ1-3
V: TRBV27
size: many
D: TRBD1

CDR3: CASSADSSSYNEQFF
DNA: TGCGCCAGCAGCGCGGACTCGAGCTCCTACAATGAGCAGTTCTTC
J: TRBJ2-1
V: TRBV5-1
size: many
D: .

CDR3: CASSGTVGQGSRETQYF
DNA: TGTGCCAGCAGCGGTACCGTGGGACAGGGATCGAGGGAGACCCAGTACTTC
J: TRBJ2-5
V: TRBV7-2
size: .
D: TRBD1

CDR3: CASRFRQGEEQYF
DNA: TGTGCCAGCAGATTCCGGCAGGGAGAAGAGCAGTACTTC
J: TRBJ2-7
V: TRBV12-3/TRBV12-4
size: many
D: .

CDR3: CASSAGGLRGYTF
DNA: TGTGCCAGCAGCGCGGGGGGGTTACGAGGCTACACCTTC
J: TRBJ1-2
V: TRBV9
size: few
D: .

CDR3: CSVGSPEMTGPNYGYTF
DNA: TGCAGCGTTGGGTCACCCGAGATGACAGGTCCTAACTATGGCTACACCTTC
J: TRBJ1-2
V: TRBV29-1
size: .
D: .

CDR3: CASSDREGVNSPLHF
DNA: TGTGCCAGCAGTGACAGGGAGGGAGTAAATTCACCCCTCCACTTT
J: TRBJ1-6
V: TRBV28
size: many
D: TRBD1

CDR3: CASYSRTEAFF
DNA: TGTGCCAGTTACAGTAGGACTGAAGCTTTCTTT
J: TRBJ1-1
V: TRBV28
size: .
D: .

CDR3: CASSLAMEGTETFF
DNA: TGTGCCAGCAGCTTAGCGATGGAAGGCACTGAAACTTTCTTT
J: TRBJ1-1
V: TRBV7-2
size: .
D: .

CDR3: CASSYPGGGTEAFF
DNA: TGTGCCAGCAGTTACCCAGGGGGAGGGACTGAAGCTTTCTTT
J: TRBJ1-1
V: TRBV6-5
size: .
D: TRBD1

CDR3: CASSLTGRSYNEQFF
DNA: TGTGCCAGCAGCTTAACAGGCCGCTCCTACAATGAGCAGTTCTTC
J: TRBJ2-1
V: TRBV11-2
size: .
D: .

CDR3: CASSPPGTDTQYF
DNA: TGTGCCAGCAGTCCTCCGGGGACAGATACGCAGTATTTT
J: TRBJ2-3
V: TRBV6-6
size: many
D: .

CDR3: CASSPLLSSEQFF
DNA: TGTGCCAGCAGTCCCCTCCTTAGCAGTGAGCAGTTCTTC
J: TRBJ2-1
V: TRBV7-8
size: many
D: .

CDR3: CASAQNLDYGYTF
DNA: TGTGCCAGCGCCCAAAACCTGGACTATGGCTACACCTTC
J: TRBJ1-2
V: TRBV6-1
size: few
D: .

CDR3: CASSLGAEQSHTGELFF
DNA: TGTGCCAGCAGCTTAGGGGCTGAACAATCCCACACCGGGGAGCTGTTTTTT
J: TRBJ2-2
V: TRBV7-6
size: few
D: .

CDR3: CASSLLAGPATGELFF
DNA: TGCGCCAGCAGCTTGTTAGCAGGGCCGGCCACCGGGGAGCTGTTTTTT
J: TRBJ2-2
V: TRBV5-1
size: few
D: .

CDR3: CASSPDRGPQGREQFF
DNA: TGTGCCAGCAGCCCCGACAGGGGCCCTCAGGGGAGGGAGCAGTTCTTC
J: TRBJ2-1
V: TRBV11-2
size: many
D: TRBD1

CDR3: CASSLMLEGTEQFF
DNA: TGTGCCAGCAGCTTAATGTTAGAGGGAACTGAGCAGTTCTTC
J: TRBJ2-1
V: TRBV7-9
size: .
D: .

CDR3: CASSGGATGNTIYF
DNA: TGTGCCAGCAGCGGCGGGGCAACTGGAAACACCATATATTTT
J: TRBJ1-3
V: TRBV13
size: many
D: .

CDR3: CASSFQRGVGEQYF
DNA: TGTGCCAGCAGTTTCCAGCGGGGGGTTGGGGAGCAGTACTTC
J: TRBJ2-7
V: TRBV12-3/TRBV12-4
size: .
D: TRBD2

CDR3: CSVQQRQGAGNEQFF
DNA: TGCAGCGTCCAGCAACGACAGGGGGCAGGGAATGAGCAGTTCTTC
J: TRBJ2-1
V: TRBV29-1
size: many
D: TRBD1

CDR3: CASSFSGKLFF
DNA: TGTGCCAGCAGCTTCTCCGGAAAACTGTTTTTT
J: TRBJ1-4
V: TRBV27
size: many
D: .

CDR3: CSAHTLGTAQETQYF
DNA: TGCAGTGCTCATACGTTGGGGACAGCCCAAGAGACCCAGTACTTC
J: TRBJ2-5
V: TRBV20-1
size: few
D: TRBD1

CDR3: CASSLSLYGYTF
DNA: TGTGCCAGCAGTTTATCCCTGTATGGCTACACCTTC
J: TRBJ1-2
V: TRBV28
size: few
D: .

CDR3: CASSTGPEAFF
DNA: TGTGCCAGCAGTACAGGGCCTGAAGCTTTCTTT
J: TRBJ1-1
V: TRBV2
size: many
D: .

CDR3: CASSPWTGEDEKLFF
DNA: TGTGCCAGCAGCCCCTGGACAGGGGAGGATGAAAAACTGTTTTTT
J: TRBJ1-4
V: TRBV3-1
size: many
D: TRBD1

CDR3: CASSRRSGTLNTEAFF
DNA: TGTGCCAGCAGTAGAAGATCCGGGACACTGAACACTGAAGCTTTCTTT
J: TRBJ1-1
V: TRBV6-1
size: .
D: .

CDR3: CSAREDSYNSPLHF
DNA: TGCAGTGCTAGAGAGGACTCCTATAATTCACCCCTCCACTTT
J: TRBJ1-6
V: TRBV20-1
size: .
D: .